The sequence of this T cell receptor (beta chain) was determined in a study of blood T cell repertoires in COVID-19. Per the original data handling: Nucleated cell number was recorded as an estimate derived from reference gene primer amplification. The repertoire was sequenced with immunoSEQ multiplex PCR; TCRdb's copy has only in-frame clones and lacks some. V and J calls and clone size are given by that table; D and trimming were obtained from the DNA. The sample has 200,000 to 250,000 clones; 85% to 90% are singletons. This clone has just a few counts. Other DNA sequences in the same sample also yield this CDR3. The CDR3 covers 14 residues. Unmatched junction bases numbered 5, after V lost 6 bases and J lost 3 bases. Germline loops: CDR1 MNHEY, CDR2 SMNVEV (reference sequence).

The gene calls are TRBV27 and TRBJ1-1, with 9 nucleotides matching TRBD1. This sequence originates from a man younger than 35 with active or convalescent COVID-19. The sequenced sample was peripheral blood. Written as DNA, the CDR3 is TGTGCCAGCAGCCCCGGGACAGGGTACACTGAAGCTTTCTTT. Protein sequence: CASSPGTGYTEAFF.